This T cell receptor beta chain was observed in a study of regulatory dendritic cells for organ transplantation. Losses at the gene ends were 5 bases for V and 2 bases for J; bases not matched to a gene: 3. The CDR3 runs to 15 residues. The germline V gene encodes CDR1 MNHEY and CDR2 SVGAGI. Details on this clone: Its target is unknown.

Study findings and constraints: Resting memory CD8+ T cells held the most alloreactive clonotypes.

This table comes from immunoSEQ multiplex PCR, and its TCRdb copy is limited to in-frame clones, with some not included. The sample holds roughly 28,000 clones, approximately 80% seen once. The chain has TRBV6-5 and TRBJ2-6; 7 bases align to TRBD1. The clonotype originates from a human donor in good health. The sequencing input was naive CD4+ T cells from blood. As to subset: CD45RA+ naive T cells. The CDR3 is CASSRQGAGANVLTF. The CDR3 DNA reads as TGTGCCAGCAGTCGTCAGGGGGCTGGGGCCAACGTCCTGACTTTC.